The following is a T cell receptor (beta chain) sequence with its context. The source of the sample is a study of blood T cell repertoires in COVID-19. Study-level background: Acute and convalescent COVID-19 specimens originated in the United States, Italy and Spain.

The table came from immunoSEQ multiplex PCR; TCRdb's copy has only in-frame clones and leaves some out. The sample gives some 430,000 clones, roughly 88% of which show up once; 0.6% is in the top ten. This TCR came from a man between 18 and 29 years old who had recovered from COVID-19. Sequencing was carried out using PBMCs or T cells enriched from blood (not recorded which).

CDR3 sequence (DNA): TGTGCCAGTAGTATAGGGGCTGTCGTAACTAATGAAAAACTGTTTTTT. Translated, it gives CASSIGAVVTNEKLFF. V usage is TRBV19 and J usage is TRBJ1-4; D gene unclear. This CDR3 is 16 amino acids long. The V end was cut by 1 base, the J end by 1 base, with 10 bases between. Germline CDR1 LNHDA, CDR2 SQIVND (reference sequence).